These 27 T cell receptor beta chains originate from one sample sequenced in a study of cytomegalovirus exposure and HLA in healthy donors. PCR involved 60 Vbeta and 13 Jbeta primers. Using immunoSEQ multiplex PCR, the repertoire was profiled, and TCRdb retains in-frame clones only, with some absent. Of 50,000 or so clones in the sample, 60% to 80% were seen once. Input material: PBMCs. Every receptor here comes from a woman between 35 and 50 years old in good health and CMV-seropositive.

This clone was seen a handful of times. The V call is TRBV11-3, the J call TRBJ2-3, with D tentatively TRBD2 (6 bases). The CDR3 totals 17 residues. V gave up 4 bases and J gave up 1 base, with 18 bases separating them. Germline loops: CDR1 SGHNT, CDR2 YENEEA. The DNA for the CDR3 is TGTGCCAGCAGCTCCCCTGGGGGGACGGCTGGCACAGATACGCAGTATTTT. It codes for CASSSPGGTAGTDTQYF.

This clone was picked up a small number of times. The gene calls are TRBV19 and TRBJ1-1; TRBD1 matches 7 bases. CDR3 length: 14 amino acids. The ends lost 5 bases at V and 5 bases at J; junction bases unmatched: 8. Per germline, CDR1 LNHDA and CDR2 SQIVND (reference sequence). CDR3 residues: CASSRQGMRTEAFF. DNA of the CDR3: TGTGCCAGTAGTCGACAGGGAATGCGGACTGAAGCTTTCTTT.

This clone was seen more than once but under ten times. The V gene is TRBV4-1, the J gene TRBJ2-5; the match to TRBD2 covers 7 bases. Losses at the gene ends were 4 bases for V and 0 bases for J; bases not matched to a gene: 8. CDR1 and CDR2 from the germline V gene are MGHRA and YSYEKL. The length of the CDR3 is 16 residues. CDR3 sequence: CASSPPGTTDQETQYF. The CDR3 bases are TGCGCCAGCAGCCCCCCCGGGACTACGGACCAAGAGACCCAGTACTTC.

The genes are TRBV10-1 and TRBJ1-6; D may be TRBD1 (5 bases). Trimming took 10 bases from V and 7 from J, leaving 17 bases between them. CDR3 length: 14 residues. Germline CDR1 reads WNHNN; CDR2 reads SYGVQD (reference sequence). This chain's CDR3 is CATRRRGLNSPLHF. In DNA form, the CDR3 reads TGCGCCACCCGACGGAGGGGACTGAATTCACCCCTCCACTTT.

V and J are TRBV7-7 and TRBJ2-3; D might be TRBD1 (6 bases). Looked up from germline, CDR1 is SSHAT and CDR2 is FNYEAQ (reference sequence). V dropped 3 bases and J dropped 0 bases, with 7 bases sitting between them. The CDR3 is made up of 14 amino acids. This CDR3 is CASSFGQSTDTQYF. The CDR3 DNA follows: TGTGCCAGCAGCTTTGGACAGAGCACAGATACGCAGTATTTT.

The chain combines TRBV29-1 with TRBJ1-1, with D unresolved. V was shortened by 1 base and J by 4 bases, with 10 bases between the two germline ends. Per germline, CDR1 SQVTM and CDR2 ANQGSEA. The CDR3 consists of 13 residues. The CDR3 DNA reads as TGCAGCGTTGAAGCTCATCGGGGCACTGAAGCTTTCTTT. Amino acid sequence: CSVEAHRGTEAFF.

The chain joins TRBV5-4 to TRBJ2-5; 8 bases align to TRBD2. V lost 3 bases and J lost 5; bases outside the gene matches: 18. The CDR3 extends over 18 amino acids. Germline assignment: CDR1 SGHNT and CDR2 YYREEE (reference sequence). CDR3 region: CASSSRLGGGHSKETQYF. In DNA form, the CDR3 reads TGTGCCAGCAGCTCCCGATTGGGCGGGGGGCATAGTAAGGAGACCCAGTACTTC.

This chain uses TRBV6-1 with TRBJ2-3; the D is unclear. V lost 4 bases and J lost 2, with 7 bases in between. Germline V CDR1 and CDR2: MNHNS, SASEGT. The CDR3 spans 13 residues. CDR3 sequence reads: CASSASFTDTQYF. The CDR3 DNA is TGTGCCAGCAGTGCCAGTTTCACAGATACGCAGTATTTT.

V usage is TRBV5-4 and J usage is TRBJ1-2; 7 bases line up with TRBD1. This CDR3 is 12 amino acids long. Germline lookup yields CDR1 SGHNT and CDR2 YYREEE (reference sequence). The V gene end was trimmed by 3 bases and the J gene end by 7 bases; junction bases not matched to a gene: 3. For the CDR3, the DNA is TGTGCCAGCAGCTCGACAGGGTTTGGCTACACCTTC. Protein: CASSSTGFGYTF.

Only a few counts were recorded for this clone. The rearrangement links TRBV10-2 to TRBJ1-2; 9 positions agree with TRBD1. The V and J ends lost 6 bases and 9 bases, in that order; junction bases with no gene match: 5. Germline lookup yields CDR1 WSHSY and CDR2 SAAADI. CDR3 size: 12 residues. This CDR3 reads CASRDRGLRYTF. The CDR3 coding sequence is TGCGCCAGCAGGGACAGGGGATTGCGCTACACCTTC.

J is TRBJ1-6 and V is TRBV2; 10 bases match TRBD1. V lost 7 bases, J lost 9 bases, and 3 bases stayed unmatched. Germline CDR1 SNHLY, CDR2 FYNNEI. The CDR3 length is 13 residues. The CDR3 is CASKDRGASPLHF. The CDR3 bases are TGTGCCAGCAAGGACAGGGGGGCTTCACCCCTCCACTTT.

This chain connects TRBV11-2 to TRBJ2-7, with 7 positions matching TRBD1. The CDR3 covers 14 residues. The ends lost 3 bases at V and 4 bases at J; junction bases unmatched: 6. Germline V gene data show CDR1 as SGHAT and CDR2 as FQNNGV. CDR3: CASSFGQANYEQYF. CDR3 sequence (DNA): TGTGCCAGCAGCTTCGGACAGGCCAATTACGAGCAGTACTTC.

The CDR3 region has the DNA TGTGCCTGGAAACAGGGAACGAGCACAGATACGCAGTATTTT. This encodes CAWKQGTSTDTQYF. V is TRBV30 and J is TRBJ2-3, with a possible D match to TRBD1 (6 bases). CDR3 length: 14 amino acids. Germline CDR1 reads GTSNPN; CDR2 reads SVGIG (reference sequence). Trimming cost V 4 bases and J 0 bases, with 11 bases left between them.

V and J are TRBV4-2 and TRBJ1-3; D remains ambiguous. V lost 1 base to trimming and J lost 0 bases, with 7 bases between them. Germline CDR1 and CDR2: LGHNA and YNFKEQ. The CDR3 covers 15 residues. The CDR3 is CASSQVAVSGNTIYF. CDR3 bases: TGTGCCAGCAGCCAAGTGGCGGTCTCTGGAAACACCATATATTTT.

The chain employs TRBV5-1 and TRBJ1-3, with TRBD1 matching 9 bases. Germline V gene data show CDR1 as SGHRS and CDR2 as YFSETQ. J lost 7 bases, V lost 4 bases, and 3 bases had no gene match. The CDR3 covers 13 residues. In DNA form, the CDR3 reads TGCGCCAGCAGCGTCGACAGGGGGAACACCATATATTTT. Its protein product is CASSVDRGNTIYF.

The V call is TRBV25-1, the J call TRBJ1-4; D is unclear. Germline V lookup: CDR1 MGHDK, CDR2 SYGVNS. Trimming took off 5 bases at V and 2 bases at J, with 12 bases between the two ends. This CDR3 has 15 residues. CDR3 amino acids: CASSQNSGTNEKLFF. In DNA, the CDR3 is TGTGCCAGCAGTCAAAACTCAGGTACTAATGAAAAACTGTTTTTT. The whole variable domain, filled in from reference TRBV25-1 and TRBJ1-4, reads EADIYQTPRYLVIGTGKKITLECSQTMGHDKMYWYQQDPGMELHLIHYSYGVNSTEKGDLSSESTVSRIRTEHFPLTLESARPSHTSQYLCASSQNSGTNEKLFFGSGTQLSVL.

V and J are TRBV5-1 and TRBJ1-4, with a tentative D call TRBD1 (5 bases). Deletions cut 4 bases from V and 0 bases from J, with 10 bases between. The CDR3 loop spans 15 amino acids. The germline V gene encodes CDR1 SGHRS and CDR2 YFSETQ. The CDR3 region is CASSLQGATNEKLFF. The CDR3 nucleotides are TGCGCCAGCAGCCTACAAGGGGCAACTAATGAAAAACTGTTTTTT.

To note about this clone: Germline and junction disagree at one end, which may indicate a read error. This chain links TRBV20-1 with TRBJ2-1, with no clear D. Germline CDR1 DFQATT, CDR2 SNEGSKA (reference sequence). The CDR3 extends over 11 amino acids. This CDR3 reads CSARGDNEQFF. The CDR3, as DNA: TGCAGTGCCAGAGGAGACAATGAGCAGTTCTTC.

This chain connects TRBV7-8 to TRBJ2-7; TRBD1 matches 9 bases. Germline values: CDR1 SGHVS, CDR2 FQNEAQ. Trimming took 8 bases from V and 3 from J; bases not matched to a gene: 11. CDR3 length equals 15 residues. The CDR3 nucleotides are TGTGCCAGCTCGCAAACCGGGACAGGGCTCTACGAGCAGTACTTC. Its protein is CASSQTGTGLYEQYF.

This clone was seen a handful of times. This sequence joins TRBV4-3 and TRBJ2-1; TRBD2 aligns across 7 bases. Germline V gene lookup returns CDR1 LGHNA and CDR2 YSLEER. The CDR3 totals 16 residues. The V segment lost 0 bases and the J segment 5 bases; nucleotides outside the gene matches: 7. The CDR3 loop is CASSQDGGGTNNEQFF. Here the CDR3 DNA reads TGCGCCAGCAGCCAAGATGGGGGGGGAACAAACAATGAGCAGTTCTTC.

This clone was seen a handful of times. V usage is TRBV18 and J usage is TRBJ2-5, with 8 positions matching TRBD1. The CDR3 is 15 residues long. V dropped 3 bases and J dropped 4; count of bases not matched to a gene: 7. The V gene's germline CDR1 is KGHSH and CDR2 LQKENI. The CDR3 loop is CASSPRTGRPETQYF. The DNA for the CDR3 is TGTGCCAGCTCACCTCGGACAGGGCGTCCAGAGACCCAGTACTTC.

The rearrangement links TRBV7-2 to TRBJ1-4, with D perhaps matching TRBD1 (5 bases). With 5 bases removed from V and 8 bases from J, the gap between germline ends came to 12 bases. CDR1 and CDR2 (germline): SGHTA, FQGNSA. The CDR3 loop spans 13 amino acids. The CDR3 sequence: CASSLGRDEKLFF. The CDR3, as DNA: TGTGCCAGCAGCCTGGGGAGGGACGAAAAACTGTTTTTT. Filled out from reference TRBV7-2 and TRBJ1-4, the complete variable domain reads GAGVSQSPSNKVTEKGKDVELRCDPISGHTALYWYRQSLGQGLEFLIYFQGNSAPDKSGLPSDRFSAERTGGSVSTLTIQRTQQEDSAVYLCASSLGRDEKLFFGSGTQLSVL.

This clone appeared once. The chain joins TRBV27 to TRBJ1-1; a possible D gene is TRBD1 (6 bases). The V end was cut by 5 bases, the J end by 1 base, with 8 bases between. This CDR3 spans 13 amino acids. The germline CDR1 and CDR2 sequences are MNHEY and SMNVEV (reference sequence). CDR3 nucleotides: TGTGCCAGCAGTACCAGGGGGAACACTGAAGCTTTCTTT. This sequence encodes CASSTRGNTEAFF.

The chain combines TRBV15 with TRBJ2-3; D perhaps matches TRBD2 (7 bases). The CDR3 is 16 amino acids. V was shortened by 5 bases and J by 2 bases, with 17 bases between the two germline ends. CDR1 is LNHNV, CDR2 YYDKDF, per germline (reference sequence). This CDR3 reads CATSQEGGGPTDTQYF. The CDR3 bases are TGTGCCACCAGCCAAGAGGGAGGGGGGCCCACAGATACGCAGTATTTT.

The chain is built from TRBV6-1 and TRBJ1-2; D is unclear. From germline, CDR1 is MNHNS and CDR2 SASEGT. The CDR3 sequence is 14 residues long. V lost 8 bases and J lost 5, with 18 bases in between. CDR3 amino acids: CASEVVPGLYGYTF. The CDR3 DNA reads as TGTGCCAGCGAGGTGGTTCCTGGACTTTATGGCTACACCTTC.

The chain combines TRBV19 with TRBJ1-1, with D possibly matching TRBD1 (6 bases). Germline V gene data show CDR1 as LNHDA and CDR2 as SQIVND (reference sequence). The V end was cut by 10 bases, the J end by 6 bases, with 24 bases between. The CDR3 covers 15 residues. This CDR3 is CATKPPGGPMPEAFF. CDR3 coding DNA: TGTGCCACCAAACCCCCGGGGGGCCCGATGCCTGAAGCTTTCTTT.

The V gene is TRBV6-5, the J gene TRBJ1-2; 9 bases are shared with TRBD1. V was pared by 9 bases and J by 8 bases, with 13 bases of the junction left unmatched. The germline gives CDR1 MNHEY, CDR2 SVGAGI. The CDR3 is made up of 14 amino acids. CDR3 in amino acids: CASGIPGQGWGYTF. The CDR3 bases are TGTGCCAGTGGGATACCGGGACAGGGATGGGGCTACACCTTC.